The clone carrying this T cell receptor (beta chain) has at least ten counts. Its specificity is unknown. These data come from a study of neurological immune-mediated disorders. Points from the study as a whole: None of the CDR3 amino acid sequences found in expanded clones was shared across subjects. This suggests that the TCR-beta repertoires were private in all groups. TCR clonal expansion peaked in HTLV-1-associated myelopathy patients and was lowest in multiple sclerosis patients.

J lost 6 bases, V lost 3 bases, and 11 bases had no gene match. The germline V gene has CDR1 DFQATT and CDR2 SNEGSKA (reference sequence). This CDR3 is 15 amino acids long. TCRdb ran MiXCR on the 5' RACE reads and lists one entry per CDR3 protein. The sample yields around 66,000 distinct CDR3 sequences, 4.8% seen once. The TCR originated in a woman in her 70s with multiple sclerosis. The material sequenced was PBMCs. V usage is TRBV20-1 and J usage is TRBJ2-3; 8 bases map to TRBD2. Written as DNA, the CDR3 is TGCAGTGCTAGTAGTCTAGCGGGTAGCGGGGATACGCAGTATTTT. Amino acid sequence: CSASSLAGSGDTQYF.